The T cell receptor (beta chain) under discussion was sequenced for a study of OX40 agonist ivuxolimab in advanced cancers. The CDR3 has 12 residues. Germline assignment: CDR1 GTSNPN and CDR2 SVGIG (reference sequence). V was clipped by 5 bases and J by 0 bases; unmatched bases: 0. Here immunoSEQ multiplex PCR was the method, and the copy in TCRdb shows in-frame clones only, minus some. The data contain roughly 75,000 clones, 70% to 90% of them singletons. The gene calls are TRBV30 and TRBJ2-7, with TRBD2 matching 8 bases. The TCR was taken from an adult with an advanced solid tumor such as melanoma, head and neck, liver or kidney cancer. Sample: CD4+ or CD8+ T cells sorted from blood, taken in a trial of the OX40 agonist ivuxolimab. Written as DNA, the CDR3 is TGTGCCTGGGGACTAGCCTCCTACGAGCAGTACTTC. It encodes CAWGLASYEQYF.